These 3 T cell receptor beta chains share one sample of origin, sequenced in a study of T cell responses to AZD1222 COVID-19 vaccine (dated by TCRdb to the early 2020s). This specimen's time point label, interpreted: about 28 days (+/-7) after the second vaccine dose. What the treatment or condition label conveys for this sample: meningococcal conjugate vaccine given as trial control. Libraries were prepared through the immunoSEQ multiplex PCR assay. The source is immuneACCESS, and TCRdb retained only in-frame sequences with V and J called. Part of the clones is not carried over; for the studies checked, unresolved V genes explain less than half of this, and the remainder is unexplained. This sample is represented by about 66,000 clones; 80% to 95% of them were singletons. Over 5.5% of the sample lies in the top ten. Material: peripheral blood, obtained 28 days after the second dose of the MenACWY control vaccine. All receptors derive from an adult who received the MenACWY meningococcal vaccine as a control.

V and J are TRBV10-1 and TRBJ1-1, with D maybe TRBD1 (5 bases). The CDR3 length is 15 residues. The V end was cut by 6 bases, the J end by 3 bases, with 17 bases between. Per germline, CDR1 WNHNN and CDR2 SYGVQD (reference sequence). The CDR3 reads CASSSSRAEDTEAFF. CDR3 nucleotide sequence: TGCGCCAGCAGCTCTTCCAGGGCGGAGGACACTGAAGCTTTCTTT.

This clone is deemed large. This rearrangement joins TRBV12-3 or TRBV12-4 to TRBJ1-5, with D unresolved. The V end lost 5 bases, the J end lost 3 bases, and 8 bases lay between the germline ends. The CDR3 has 13 residues. This chain's CDR3 is CASSERINQPQHF. The CDR3 nucleotides read TGTGCCAGCAGTGAGAGAATCAATCAGCCCCAGCATTTT.

V gene TRBV24-1 combines with J gene TRBJ1-2, with 7 bases aligning to TRBD1. This CDR3 has 12 amino acids. Germline trimming cut 10 bases from V and 8 bases from J; bases unmatched to any gene: 9. Germline-derived CDR1 and CDR2 are KGHDR and SFDVKD. In nucleotides, the CDR3 is TGTGCCACTTCGACAGGGTCTGGAGGCTACACCTTC. It encodes CATSTGSGGYTF.